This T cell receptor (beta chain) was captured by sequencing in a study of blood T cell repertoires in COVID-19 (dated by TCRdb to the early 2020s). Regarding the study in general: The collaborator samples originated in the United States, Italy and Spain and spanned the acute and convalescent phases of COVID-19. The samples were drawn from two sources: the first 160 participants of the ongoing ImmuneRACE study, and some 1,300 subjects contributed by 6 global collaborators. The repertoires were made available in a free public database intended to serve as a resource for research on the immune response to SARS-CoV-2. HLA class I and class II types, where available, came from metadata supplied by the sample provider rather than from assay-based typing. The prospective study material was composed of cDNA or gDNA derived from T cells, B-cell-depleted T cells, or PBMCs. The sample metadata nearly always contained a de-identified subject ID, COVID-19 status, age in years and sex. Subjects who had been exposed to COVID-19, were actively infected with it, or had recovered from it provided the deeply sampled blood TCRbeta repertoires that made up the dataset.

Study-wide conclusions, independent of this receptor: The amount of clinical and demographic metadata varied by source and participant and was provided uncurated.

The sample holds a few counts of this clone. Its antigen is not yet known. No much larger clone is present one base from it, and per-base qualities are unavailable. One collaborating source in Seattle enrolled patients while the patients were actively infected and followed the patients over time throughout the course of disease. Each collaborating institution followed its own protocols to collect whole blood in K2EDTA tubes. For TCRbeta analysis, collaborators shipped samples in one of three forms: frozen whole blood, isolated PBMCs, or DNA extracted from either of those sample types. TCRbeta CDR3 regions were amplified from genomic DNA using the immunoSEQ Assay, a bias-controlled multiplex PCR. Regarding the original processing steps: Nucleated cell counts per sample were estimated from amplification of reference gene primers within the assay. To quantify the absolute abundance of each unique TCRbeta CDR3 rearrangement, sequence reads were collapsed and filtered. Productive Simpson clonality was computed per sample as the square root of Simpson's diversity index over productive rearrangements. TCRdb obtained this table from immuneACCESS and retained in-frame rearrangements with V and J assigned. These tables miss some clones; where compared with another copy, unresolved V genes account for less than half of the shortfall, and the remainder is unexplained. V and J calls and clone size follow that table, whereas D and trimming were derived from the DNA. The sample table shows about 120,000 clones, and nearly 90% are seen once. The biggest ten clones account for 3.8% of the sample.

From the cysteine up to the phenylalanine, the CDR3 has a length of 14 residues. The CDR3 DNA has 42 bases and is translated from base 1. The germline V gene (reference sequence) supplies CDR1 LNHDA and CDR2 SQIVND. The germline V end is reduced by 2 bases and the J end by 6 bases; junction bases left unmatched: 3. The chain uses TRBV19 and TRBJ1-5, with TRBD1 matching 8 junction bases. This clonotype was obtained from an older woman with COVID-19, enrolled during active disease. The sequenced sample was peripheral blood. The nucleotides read TGTGCCAGTAGTATACGACAGGGGAGTCAGCCCCAGCATTTT. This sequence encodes CASSIRQGSQPQHF.